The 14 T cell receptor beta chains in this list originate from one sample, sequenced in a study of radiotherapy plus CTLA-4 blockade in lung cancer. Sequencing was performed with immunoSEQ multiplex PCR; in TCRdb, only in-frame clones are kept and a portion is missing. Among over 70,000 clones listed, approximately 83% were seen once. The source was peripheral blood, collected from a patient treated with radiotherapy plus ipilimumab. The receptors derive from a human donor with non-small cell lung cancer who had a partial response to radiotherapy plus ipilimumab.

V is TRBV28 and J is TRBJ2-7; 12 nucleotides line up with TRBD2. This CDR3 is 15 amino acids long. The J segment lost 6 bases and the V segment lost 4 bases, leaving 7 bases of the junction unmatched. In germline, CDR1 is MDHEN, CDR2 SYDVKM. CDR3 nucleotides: TGTGCCAGCAGTTCCCGACTAGCGGGAGTAGGCGAGCAGTACTTC. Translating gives CASSSRLAGVGEQYF.

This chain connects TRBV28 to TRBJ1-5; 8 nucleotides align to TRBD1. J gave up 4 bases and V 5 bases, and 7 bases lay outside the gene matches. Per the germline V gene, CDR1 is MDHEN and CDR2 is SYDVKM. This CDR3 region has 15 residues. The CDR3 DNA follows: TGTGCCAGCAGTGTTCAGGGGGCCCGTAATCAGCCCCAGCATTTT. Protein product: CASSVQGARNQPQHF.

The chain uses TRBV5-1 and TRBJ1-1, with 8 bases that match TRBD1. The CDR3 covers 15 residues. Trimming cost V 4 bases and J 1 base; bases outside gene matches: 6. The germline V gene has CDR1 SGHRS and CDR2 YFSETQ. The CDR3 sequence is CASSGSGTGNTEAFF. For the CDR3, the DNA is TGCGCCAGCAGCGGATCCGGGACAGGGAACACTGAAGCTTTCTTT.

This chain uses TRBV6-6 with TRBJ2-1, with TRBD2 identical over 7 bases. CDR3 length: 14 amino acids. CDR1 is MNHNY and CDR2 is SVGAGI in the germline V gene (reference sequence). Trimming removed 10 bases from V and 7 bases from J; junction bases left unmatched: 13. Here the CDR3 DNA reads TGTGCCACGGGGGGTCCTCCTCCTTATAATGAGCAGTTCTTC. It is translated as CATGGPPPYNEQFF.

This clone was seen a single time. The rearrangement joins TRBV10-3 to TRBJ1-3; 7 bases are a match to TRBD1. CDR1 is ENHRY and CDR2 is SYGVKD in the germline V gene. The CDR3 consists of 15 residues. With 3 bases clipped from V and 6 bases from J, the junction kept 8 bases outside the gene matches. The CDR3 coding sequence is TGTGCCATCAGTGATATGACGACAGGGAAAAACACCATATATTTT. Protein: CAISDMTTGKNTIYF.

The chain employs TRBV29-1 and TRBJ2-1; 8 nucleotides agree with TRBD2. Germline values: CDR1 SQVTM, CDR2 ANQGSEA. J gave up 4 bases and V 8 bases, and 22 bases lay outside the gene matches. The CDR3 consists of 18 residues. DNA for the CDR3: TGCAGCCCATCCCTATTCGGGGGAGCGGGAGTCTCGTACAATGAGCAGTTCTTC. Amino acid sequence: CSPSLFGGAGVSYNEQFF.

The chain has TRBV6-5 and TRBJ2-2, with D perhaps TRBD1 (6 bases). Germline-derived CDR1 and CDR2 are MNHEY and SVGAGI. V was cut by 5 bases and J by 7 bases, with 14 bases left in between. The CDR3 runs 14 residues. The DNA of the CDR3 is TGTGCCAGCAGTCAAGGGGCAGGGGACGGGGAGCTGTTTTTT. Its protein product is CASSQGAGDGELFF.

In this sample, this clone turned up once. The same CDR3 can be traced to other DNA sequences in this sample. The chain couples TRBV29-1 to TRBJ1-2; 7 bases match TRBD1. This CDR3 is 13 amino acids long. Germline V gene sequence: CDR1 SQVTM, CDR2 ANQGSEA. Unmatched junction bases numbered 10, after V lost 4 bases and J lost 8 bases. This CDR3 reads CSVGRDSPLGYTF. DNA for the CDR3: TGCAGCGTTGGAAGGGACAGCCCCCTCGGCTACACCTTC.

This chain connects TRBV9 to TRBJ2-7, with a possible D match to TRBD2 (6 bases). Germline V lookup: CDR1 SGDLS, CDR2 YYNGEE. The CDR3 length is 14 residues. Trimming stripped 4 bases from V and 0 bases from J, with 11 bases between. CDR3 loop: CASSSGSVSYEQYF. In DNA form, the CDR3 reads TGTGCCAGCAGCTCCGGGAGTGTCTCCTACGAGCAGTACTTC.

The CDR3 sequence is CASRMTGKGGYGYTF. The CDR3 nucleotides are TGTGCCAGTAGGATGACAGGGAAGGGTGGCTATGGCTACACCTTC. The rearrangement joins TRBV19 to TRBJ1-2, with 7 bases matching TRBD1. Germline values: CDR1 LNHDA, CDR2 SQIVND (reference sequence). Trimming cost V 6 bases and J 4 bases; bases outside gene matches: 11. The CDR3 spans 15 residues.

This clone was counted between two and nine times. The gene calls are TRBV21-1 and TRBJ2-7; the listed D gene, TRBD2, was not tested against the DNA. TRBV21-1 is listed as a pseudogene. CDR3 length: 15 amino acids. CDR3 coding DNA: TGTGCCAGCAGCACCTCCCCGGGACTAGCCGACGAGCAGTACTTC. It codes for CASSTSPGLADEQYF.

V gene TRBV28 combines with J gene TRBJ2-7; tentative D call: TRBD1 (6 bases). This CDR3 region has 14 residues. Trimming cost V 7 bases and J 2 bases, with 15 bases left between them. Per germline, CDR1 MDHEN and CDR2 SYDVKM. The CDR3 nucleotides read TGTGCCAGCATAACACAGGGACCCCCCTACGAGCAGTACTTC. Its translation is CASITQGPPYEQYF.

The CDR3 loop is CASSAPFSSGEKLFF. Here the CDR3 DNA reads TGTGCCAGCAGCGCGCCTTTTAGCTCGGGTGAAAAACTGTTTTTT. The chain carries TRBV7-2 and TRBJ1-4; no reliable D call. Germline V gives CDR1 SGHTA, CDR2 FQGNSA. V was clipped by 5 bases and J by 7 bases, with 17 bases between them. This CDR3 region has 15 residues.

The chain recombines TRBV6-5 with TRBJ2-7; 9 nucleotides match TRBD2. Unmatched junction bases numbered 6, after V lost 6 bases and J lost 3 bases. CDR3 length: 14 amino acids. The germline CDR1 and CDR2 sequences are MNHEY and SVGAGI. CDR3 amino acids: CASSKTSGNYEQYV. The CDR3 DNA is TGTGCCAGCAGCAAGACTAGCGGAAACTACGAGCAGTACGTC.